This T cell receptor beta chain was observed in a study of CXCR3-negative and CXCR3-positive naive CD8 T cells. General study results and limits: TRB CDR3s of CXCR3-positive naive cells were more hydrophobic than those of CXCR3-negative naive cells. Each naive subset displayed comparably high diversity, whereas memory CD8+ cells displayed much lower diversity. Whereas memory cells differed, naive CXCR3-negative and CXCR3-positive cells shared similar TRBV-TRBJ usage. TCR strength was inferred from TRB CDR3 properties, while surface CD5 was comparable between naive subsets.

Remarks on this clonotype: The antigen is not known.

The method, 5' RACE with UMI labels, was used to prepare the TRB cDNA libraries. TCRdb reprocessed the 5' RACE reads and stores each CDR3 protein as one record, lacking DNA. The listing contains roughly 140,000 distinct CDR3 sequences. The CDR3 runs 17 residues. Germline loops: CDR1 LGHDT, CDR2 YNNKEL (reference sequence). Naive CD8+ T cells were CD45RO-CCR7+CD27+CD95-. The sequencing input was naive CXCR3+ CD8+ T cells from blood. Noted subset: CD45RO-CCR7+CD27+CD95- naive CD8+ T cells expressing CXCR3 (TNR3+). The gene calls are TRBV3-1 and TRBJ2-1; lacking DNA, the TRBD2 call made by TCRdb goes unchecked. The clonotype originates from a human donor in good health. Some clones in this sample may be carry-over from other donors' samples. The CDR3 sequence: CASSQVTSGRQVDEQFF.